The clone carrying this T cell receptor (beta chain) was seen once. These data are taken from a study of shared clonotypes between healthy human individuals. Libraries were prepared by immunoSEQ multiplex PCR; TCRdb keeps only in-frame clonotypes and omits some of them. Of some 2 million clones in the sample, about 95% were seen once. Naive CD8 populations comprised CD45RO-negative cells positively selected for CCR7, excluding terminally differentiated effector memory CD45RA+ cells. The V gene end was trimmed by 4 bases and the J gene end by 4 bases; junction bases not matched to a gene: 13. The V gene's germline CDR1 is SNHLY and CDR2 FYNNEI. The CDR3 covers 19 residues.

The TCR originated in a man younger than 35 in good health. The genes are TRBV2 and TRBJ2-3, with 14 positions matching TRBD2. The sequencing sample was made of naive CD8+ T cells sorted from blood. The DNA of the CDR3 is TGTGCCAGCAGTGCGGGACTAGCGGGAGTTTTACAAGTGCCAGATACGCAGTATTTT. Its protein is CASSAGLAGVLQVPDTQYF.